The 32 T cell receptor beta chains listed next were all sequenced from one sample in a study of beta chain features in type 1 diabetes. The sequenced template was cDNA made from the entire isolated RNA. This table comes from immunoSEQ multiplex PCR, and its TCRdb copy is limited to in-frame clones, with some not included. Seen here are over 150,000 clones, about 8.5% observed once, and the top ten hold 0.55% to 0.65%. Input material: central memory CD4+ T cells from blood. These receptors all stem from a young man in good health.

CDR3 sequence: CAISGANTDTQYF. The CDR3 coding sequence is TGTGCCATCAGTGGGGCCAACACAGATACGCAGTATTTT. The chain uses TRBV10-3 and TRBJ2-3; no firm D call. The CDR3 loop spans 13 amino acids. Germline V gene sequence: CDR1 ENHRY, CDR2 SYGVKD. V dropped 4 bases and J dropped 2 bases, with 7 bases sitting between them.

This clone was seen at least ten times. The chain employs TRBV6-6 and TRBJ1-1; tentatively, D is TRBD1 (6 bases). CDR1 and CDR2 from the germline V gene are MNHNY and SVGAGI (reference sequence). The CDR3 sequence is 15 residues long. The ends were cut back, 5 bases at V and 0 bases at J, with 13 bases in the middle. This CDR3 reads CASSGQPDMNTEAFF. CDR3 DNA: TGTGCCAGCAGTGGACAGCCGGATATGAACACTGAAGCTTTCTTT.

This clone was picked up a small number of times. V and J are TRBV6-5 and TRBJ1-5; D remains unclear. Per germline, CDR1 MNHEY and CDR2 SVGAGI. Trimming cost V 5 bases and J 3 bases, with 5 bases left between them. This CDR3 contains 12 residues. DNA of the CDR3: TGTGCCAGCAGTCTTCCCAATCAGCCCCAGCATTTT. Translated, it gives CASSLPNQPQHF.

This clone was counted only a few times. The rearrangement links TRBV7-3 to TRBJ1-1; TRBD1 might be the D (5 bases). This CDR3 contains 15 residues. Trimming pared 3 bases from V and 0 bases from J, leaving 11 bases between. CDR1 is SGHTA and CDR2 is FQGTGA in the germline V gene. CDR3 nucleotides: TGTGCCAGCAGCTTCGGGGGTCTCATGAACACTGAAGCTTTCTTT. This gives the protein CASSFGGLMNTEAFF. The whole variable domain, remainder taken from reference TRBV7-3 and TRBJ1-1, is GAGVSQTPSNKVTEKGKYVELRCDPISGHTALYWYRQSLGQGPEFLIYFQGTGAADDSGLPNDRFFAVRPEGSVSTLKIQRTERGDSAVYLCASSFGGLMNTEAFFGQGTRLTVV.

The chain is built from TRBV6-5 and TRBJ1-6, with D maybe TRBD1 (5 bases). Germline loops: CDR1 MNHEY, CDR2 SVGAGI. The CDR3 consists of 15 residues. Trimming left V 7 bases short and J 2 bases short, with 12 bases between. CDR3 nucleotides: TGTGCCAGCAAGGTGGGGGGTACCTATAATTCACCCCTCCACTTT. This codes for CASKVGGTYNSPLHF.

The CDR3 DNA is TGTGCCATCAGTGATCCGAGACGACTGTCCGAGCAGTACTTC. This encodes CAISDPRRLSEQYF. The chain uses TRBV10-3 and TRBJ2-7; D unresolved. The CDR3 is 14 residues long. The germline V and J ends were trimmed by 3 bases and 6 bases, with 15 bases remaining between them. Germline values: CDR1 ENHRY, CDR2 SYGVKD.

This clone was detected many times. This chain links TRBV28 with TRBJ2-1; 9 nucleotides match TRBD2. This CDR3 has 15 residues. J lost 4 bases, V lost 7 bases, and 8 bases had no gene match. Germline V gives CDR1 MDHEN, CDR2 SYDVKM. The CDR3 DNA is TGTGCCAGCAAGGACTCTAGCGGGGTGTACAATGAGCAGTTCTTC. Translated, it gives CASKDSSGVYNEQFF.

In its sample, this clone was seen a few times. The V gene is TRBV7-2, the J gene TRBJ2-6, with TRBD1 identical over 7 bases. The junction had 5 bases not matched to a gene; V was cut back by 5 bases and J by 4 bases. CDR3 length: 15 amino acids. Germline V gene data show CDR1 as SGHTA and CDR2 as FQGNSA. CDR3 in DNA: TGTGCCAGCAGCCAGGGGGTTGCCGGGGCCAACGTCCTGACTTTC. It specifies CASSQGVAGANVLTF. The complete variable domain, with remaining parts taken from reference TRBV7-2 and TRBJ2-6, reads GAGVSQSPSNKVTEKGKDVELRCDPISGHTALYWYRQSLGQGLEFLIYFQGNSAPDKSGLPSDRFSAERTGGSVSTLTIQRTQQEDSAVYLCASSQGVAGANVLTFGAGSRLTVL.

In its sample, this clone was seen many times. The chain joins TRBV29-1 to TRBJ1-2, with a weak D call TRBD1 (6 bases). This CDR3 is built from 12 residues. Trimming took 3 bases from V and 3 from J, leaving 8 bases between them. From germline, CDR1 is SQVTM and CDR2 ANQGSEA. In DNA, the CDR3 is TGCAGCGTTGACAGGGGATACTATGGCTACACCTTC. Translating gives CSVDRGYYGYTF.

This rearrangement joins TRBV5-5 to TRBJ2-3; D perhaps matches TRBD1 (5 bases). This CDR3 has 14 amino acids. Germline CDR1 and CDR2: SGHKS and YYEKEE (reference sequence). V lost 0 bases and J lost 8, with 13 bases in between. The CDR3 DNA is TGTGCCAGCAGCTTGGGGCAGGGATTAGGTACGCAGTATTTT. This codes for CASSLGQGLGTQYF.

This clone was found many times. The V gene is TRBV19, the J gene TRBJ2-1; 7 positions agree with TRBD2. Looked up from germline, CDR1 is LNHDA and CDR2 is SQIVND (reference sequence). This CDR3 has 14 residues. The V gene end was trimmed by 3 bases and the J gene end by 9 bases; junction bases not matched to a gene: 8. The CDR3 sequence: CASSIEGGLSEQFF. The CDR3 coding sequence is TGTGCCAGTAGTATCGAGGGAGGGCTGAGTGAGCAGTTCTTC.

V usage is TRBV4-1 and J usage is TRBJ2-2; TRBD1 might be the D (6 bases). The germline V gene encodes CDR1 MGHRA and CDR2 YSYEKL. The CDR3 totals 16 residues. Trimming removed 4 bases from V and 4 bases from J, with 16 bases in between. The CDR3 spells CASSPSQGWGTGELFF. The CDR3 coding sequence is TGCGCCAGCAGCCCGTCCCAGGGGTGGGGCACCGGGGAGCTGTTTTTT.

This clone was seen more than once but under ten times. The chain couples TRBV7-3 to TRBJ1-2; TRBD1 is a possible D gene (5 bases). Germline V gives CDR1 SGHTA, CDR2 FQGTGA. The V gene lost 4 bases and the J gene lost 7 bases, with 16 bases spanning the gap. The CDR3 has 14 residues. CDR3 bases: TGTGCCAGCAGCTGGGGCAATGAAGGAAGTGGCTACACCTTC. Translating it yields CASSWGNEGSGYTF. Using reference TRBV7-3 and TRBJ1-2 for the parts outside the CDR3, the full variable domain is GAGVSQTPSNKVTEKGKYVELRCDPISGHTALYWYRQSLGQGPEFLIYFQGTGAADDSGLPNDRFFAVRPEGSVSTLKIQRTERGDSAVYLCASSWGNEGSGYTFGSGTRLTVV.

This clone was found many times. This chain joins TRBV28 and TRBJ2-7; 7 bases fit TRBD1. From germline, CDR1 is MDHEN and CDR2 SYDVKM. V gave up 7 bases and J gave up 4 bases; unmatched junction bases: 4. The CDR3 spans 12 residues. CDR3 residues: CASTGGKYEQYF. The CDR3 DNA reads as TGTGCCAGCACAGGGGGAAAATACGAGCAGTACTTC.

The chain uses TRBV30 and TRBJ1-5; maybe TRBD1 (5 bases). The CDR3 totals 14 residues. Germline CDR1 reads GTSNPN; CDR2 reads SVGIG (reference sequence). The V end lost 4 bases, the J end lost 4 bases, and 14 bases lay between the germline ends. The CDR3, as DNA: TGTGCCTGGACCTATGGGGGAGGTAATCAGCCCCAGCATTTT. This gives the protein CAWTYGGGNQPQHF.

At least ten counts were recorded for this clone. The genes are TRBV10-3 and TRBJ2-3; maybe TRBD1 (6 bases). Germline lookup yields CDR1 ENHRY and CDR2 SYGVKD. V was trimmed by 7 bases and J by 0 bases, leaving 14 bases between them. The CDR3 is 15 amino acids. This CDR3 is CAIKISGESTDTQYF. CDR3 bases: TGTGCCATCAAAATTTCAGGGGAGAGCACAGATACGCAGTATTTT.

This rearrangement joins TRBV28 to TRBJ2-3; the match to TRBD1 covers 9 bases. Per the germline V gene, CDR1 is MDHEN and CDR2 is SYDVKM. CDR3 size: 14 residues. Germline trimming cut 10 bases from V and 2 bases from J; bases unmatched to any gene: 7. The CDR3 sequence: CATTRDRVTDTQYF. The CDR3 bases are TGTGCCACCACCCGGGACAGGGTCACAGATACGCAGTATTTT.

This clone was observed a handful of times. The J gene is TRBJ1-5, the V gene TRBV4-2; TRBD1 is a possible D gene (5 bases). Germline V CDR1 and CDR2: LGHNA, YNFKEQ. Trimming stripped 3 bases from V and 7 bases from J, with 10 bases between. The CDR3 contains 13 residues. The CDR3, as DNA: TGTGCCAGCAGCCAGGAAACAGGCCAGCCCCAGCATTTT. Its translation is CASSQETGQPQHF.

The CDR3 is CASSPSGQNNEQFF. The DNA of the CDR3 is TGTGCCAGCTCACCTAGCGGGCAAAACAATGAGCAGTTCTTC. This chain connects TRBV18 to TRBJ2-1; 7 bases match TRBD2. Germline V gives CDR1 KGHSH, CDR2 LQKENI. The CDR3 runs to 14 residues. The J segment lost 5 bases and the V segment lost 3 bases, leaving 4 bases of the junction unmatched.

This clone was detected only a few times. This sequence joins TRBV28 and TRBJ2-3, with 8 bases matching TRBD1. V lost 5 bases and J lost 6; bases outside the gene matches: 4. The CDR3 covers 13 residues. Per germline, CDR1 MDHEN and CDR2 SYDVKM. CDR3 sequence (DNA): TGTGCCAGCAGTATTACAGGGGGGGATACGCAGTATTTT. It encodes CASSITGGDTQYF.

The chain has TRBV5-6 and TRBJ1-2; TRBD1 is a possible D gene (6 bases). V lost 2 bases and J 6 bases, leaving 8 bases between the germline ends. The germline CDR1 and CDR2 sequences are SGHDT and YYEEEE. The CDR3 contains 12 residues. The CDR3 reads CASSFTGHGYTF. CDR3 in DNA: TGTGCCAGCAGCTTTACAGGGCATGGCTACACCTTC.

The table lists this clone with a few counts. This chain uses TRBV30 with TRBJ2-1; 9 bases are a match to TRBD1. J was trimmed by 7 bases and V by 2 bases; bases with no gene match: 3. The CDR3 sequence is 13 residues long. Germline V gene lookup returns CDR1 GTSNPN and CDR2 SVGIG (reference sequence). Here the CDR3 reads CAWSTGQGNEQFF. In DNA form, the CDR3 reads TGTGCCTGGAGTACGGGACAGGGTAATGAGCAGTTCTTC. Using reference TRBV30 and TRBJ2-1 for the parts outside the CDR3, the full variable domain is SQTIHQWPATLVQPVGSPLSLECTVEGTSNPNLYWYRQAAGRGLQLLFYSVGIGQISSEVPQNLSASRPQDRQFILSSKKLLLSDSGFYLCAWSTGQGNEQFFGPGTRLTVL.

Ten or more counts support this clone. The V call is TRBV18, the J call TRBJ1-1, with D perhaps matching TRBD1 (6 bases). This CDR3 has 15 amino acids. Germline V gives CDR1 KGHSH, CDR2 LQKENI. V was cut by 0 bases and J by 6 bases, with 14 bases left in between. The CDR3, as DNA: TGTGCCAGCTCACCACCGGTGGGGGCCTTCCCTGAAGCTTTCTTT. Translated, it gives CASSPPVGAFPEAFF.

The genes are TRBV10-3 and TRBJ1-5, with unresolved D. The germline V gene has CDR1 ENHRY and CDR2 SYGVKD. CDR3 length equals 15 residues. With 3 bases removed from V and 0 bases from J, the gap between germline ends came to 9 bases. DNA of the CDR3: TGTGCCATCAGTGACGAGCGGGCTAGCAATCAGCCCCAGCATTTT. Translation: CAISDERASNQPQHF.

The rearrangement uses TRBV7-2 and TRBJ2-3; 13 nucleotides line up with TRBD2. V was pared by 1 base and J by 8 bases, with 6 bases of the junction left unmatched. This CDR3 region has 16 residues. Germline V lookup: CDR1 SGHTA, CDR2 FQGNSA. In DNA, the CDR3 is TGTGCCAGCAGCTTAGGGAGGACTAGCGGGAGACGTACGCAGTATTTT. This encodes CASSLGRTSGRRTQYF. The variable domain in full, with the rest retrieved from reference TRBV7-2 and TRBJ2-3, is GAGVSQSPSNKVTEKGKDVELRCDPISGHTALYWYRQSLGQGLEFLIYFQGNSAPDKSGLPSDRFSAERTGGSVSTLTIQRTQQEDSAVYLCASSLGRTSGRRTQYFGPGTRLTVL.

This rearrangement joins TRBV12-2 to TRBJ2-1; the table's D call, TRBD2, has no DNA check behind it. TRBV12-2 is marked as a pseudogene. The CDR3 loop spans 16 amino acids. CDR3 sequence (DNA): TGTGCAAGTCGCTTAGTCACTAGCGGGAGAGGCAATGAGCAGTTCTTC. Its translation is CASRLVTSGRGNEQFF.

As concerns this clone: Additional DNA sequences in this sample encode the identical CDR3. This chain connects TRBV9 to TRBJ2-6; perhaps TRBD1 as D (5 bases). CDR1 is SGDLS and CDR2 is YYNGEE in the germline V gene. This CDR3 is 15 amino acids long. Trimming shortened V by 0 bases and J by 3 bases, and 7 bases separated the two germline ends. The CDR3, as DNA: TGTGCCAGCAGCGTAGAAGGGGTTGGGGCCAACGTCCTGACTTTC. Protein: CASSVEGVGANVLTF.

The chain employs TRBV18 and TRBJ1-2; 7 positions agree with TRBD1. Looked up from germline, CDR1 is KGHSH and CDR2 is LQKENI. The CDR3 consists of 14 residues. Unmatched junction bases numbered 7, after V lost 5 bases and J lost 4 bases. The CDR3 region is CASSTGTAFYGYTF. In DNA, the CDR3 is TGTGCCAGCTCAACCGGGACAGCCTTCTATGGCTACACCTTC.

This clone was picked up a small number of times. The chain joins TRBV5-1 to TRBJ2-3; 11 nucleotides match TRBD2. Trimming removed 2 bases from V and 6 bases from J; junction bases left unmatched: 5. This CDR3 has 15 residues. CDR1 and CDR2 from the germline V gene are SGHRS and YFSETQ. The CDR3 DNA reads TGCGCCAGCAGCTTACGACTAGCGGGACTGGATACGCAGTATTTT. It specifies CASSLRLAGLDTQYF.

In this sample, this clone turned up a few times. The chain is built from TRBV28 and TRBJ2-7, with D perhaps TRBD2 (6 bases). The germline gives CDR1 MDHEN, CDR2 SYDVKM. This CDR3 is built from 13 residues. The V end lost 2 bases, the J end lost 6 bases, and 11 bases lay between the germline ends. CDR3 nucleotides: TGTGCCAGCAGTTTACCGGGAGTCACCGAGCAGTACTTC. Protein: CASSLPGVTEQYF.

This clone appeared a few times. The CDR3 loop reads CASSVPRNEQFF. The CDR3 DNA is TGTGCCAGCAGTGTCCCTCGGAATGAGCAGTTCTTC. V is TRBV6-1 and J is TRBJ2-1; D is undetermined. This CDR3 contains 12 residues. Germline loops: CDR1 MNHNS, CDR2 SASEGT. Trimming removed 4 bases from V and 7 bases from J, with 8 bases in between.

The chain uses TRBV5-5 and TRBJ2-3; D gene unclear. Trimming stripped 0 bases from V and 1 base from J, with 9 bases between. This CDR3 spans 15 amino acids. Germline CDR1 SGHKS, CDR2 YYEKEE (reference sequence). The CDR3 DNA follows: TGTGCCAGCAGCTTGGATGGAGTAGGCACAGATACGCAGTATTTT. Translating gives CASSLDGVGTDTQYF.